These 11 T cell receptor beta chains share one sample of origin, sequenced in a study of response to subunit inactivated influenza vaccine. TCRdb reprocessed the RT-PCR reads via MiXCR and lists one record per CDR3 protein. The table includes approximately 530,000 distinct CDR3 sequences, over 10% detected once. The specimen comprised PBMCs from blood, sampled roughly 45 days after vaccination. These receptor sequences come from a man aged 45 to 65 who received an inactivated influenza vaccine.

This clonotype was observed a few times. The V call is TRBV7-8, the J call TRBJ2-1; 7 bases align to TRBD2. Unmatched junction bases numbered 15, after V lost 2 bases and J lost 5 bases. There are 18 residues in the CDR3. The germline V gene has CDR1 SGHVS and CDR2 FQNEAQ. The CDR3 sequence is CASSLIVSAGEENNEQFF. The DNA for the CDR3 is TGTGCCAGCAGCTTAATTGTATCGGCGGGAGAGGAAAACAATGAGCAGTTCTTC.

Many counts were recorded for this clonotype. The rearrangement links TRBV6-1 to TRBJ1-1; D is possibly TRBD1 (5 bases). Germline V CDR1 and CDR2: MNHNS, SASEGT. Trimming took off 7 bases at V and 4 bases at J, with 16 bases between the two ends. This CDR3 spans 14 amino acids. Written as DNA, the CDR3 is TGTGCCAGCACCCACTCAGGGAGGAGCACTGAAGCTTTCTTT. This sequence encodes CASTHSGRSTEAFF.

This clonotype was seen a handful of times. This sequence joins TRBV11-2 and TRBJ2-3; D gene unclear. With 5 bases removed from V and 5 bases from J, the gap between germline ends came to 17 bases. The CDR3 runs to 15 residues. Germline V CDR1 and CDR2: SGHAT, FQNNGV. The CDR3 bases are TGTGCCAGCAGCCTCAGAACGGTTGTTGGAGATACGCAGTATTTT. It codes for CASSLRTVVGDTQYF.

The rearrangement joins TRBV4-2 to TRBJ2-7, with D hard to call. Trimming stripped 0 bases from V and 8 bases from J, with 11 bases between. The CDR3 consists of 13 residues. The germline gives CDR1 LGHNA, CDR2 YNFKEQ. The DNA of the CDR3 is TGTGCCAGCAGCCAAGAAAGGGTCGGACAGCAGTACTTC. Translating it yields CASSQERVGQQYF.

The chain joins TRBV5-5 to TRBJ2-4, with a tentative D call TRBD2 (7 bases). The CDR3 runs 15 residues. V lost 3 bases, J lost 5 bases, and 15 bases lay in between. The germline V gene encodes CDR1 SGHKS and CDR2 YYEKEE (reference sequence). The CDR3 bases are TGTGCCAGCAGCTGGGGGCGGGGGCGGCAAAACATTCAGTACTTC. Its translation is CASSWGRGRQNIQYF.

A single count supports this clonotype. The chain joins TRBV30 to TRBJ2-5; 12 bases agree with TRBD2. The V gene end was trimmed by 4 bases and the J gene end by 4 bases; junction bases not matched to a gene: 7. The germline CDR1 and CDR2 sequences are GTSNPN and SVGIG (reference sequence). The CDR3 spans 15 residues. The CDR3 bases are TGTGCCTGGAAACTAGCGGGGGGAACGGGAGAGACCCAGTACTTC. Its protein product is CAWKLAGGTGETQYF.

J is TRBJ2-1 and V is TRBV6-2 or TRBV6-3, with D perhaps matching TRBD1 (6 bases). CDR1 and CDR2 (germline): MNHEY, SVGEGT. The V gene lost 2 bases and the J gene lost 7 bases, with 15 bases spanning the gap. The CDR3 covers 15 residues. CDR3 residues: CASSYHGDTPNEQFF. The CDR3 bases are TGTGCCAGCAGTTACCACGGGGACACTCCTAATGAGCAGTTCTTC.

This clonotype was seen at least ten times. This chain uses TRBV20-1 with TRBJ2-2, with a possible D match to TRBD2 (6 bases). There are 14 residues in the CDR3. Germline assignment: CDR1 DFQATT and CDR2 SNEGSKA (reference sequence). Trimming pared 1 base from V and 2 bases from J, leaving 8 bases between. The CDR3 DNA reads TGCAGTGCTAGAGTGGCGGGAAACACCGGGGAGCTGTTTTTT. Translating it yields CSARVAGNTGELFF.

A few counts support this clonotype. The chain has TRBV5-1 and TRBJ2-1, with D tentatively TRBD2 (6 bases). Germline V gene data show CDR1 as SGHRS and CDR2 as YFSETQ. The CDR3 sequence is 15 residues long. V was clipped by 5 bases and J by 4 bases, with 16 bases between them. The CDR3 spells CASRPTSSPYNEQFF. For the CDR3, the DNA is TGCGCCAGCAGGCCCACTAGCAGCCCGTACAATGAGCAGTTCTTC.

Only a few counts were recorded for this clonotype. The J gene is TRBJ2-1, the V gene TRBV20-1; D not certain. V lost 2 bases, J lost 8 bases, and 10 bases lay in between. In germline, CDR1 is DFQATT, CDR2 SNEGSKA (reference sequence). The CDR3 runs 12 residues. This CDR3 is CSARSLVYEQFF. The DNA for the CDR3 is TGCAGTGCTAGAAGTCTAGTCTATGAGCAGTTCTTC.

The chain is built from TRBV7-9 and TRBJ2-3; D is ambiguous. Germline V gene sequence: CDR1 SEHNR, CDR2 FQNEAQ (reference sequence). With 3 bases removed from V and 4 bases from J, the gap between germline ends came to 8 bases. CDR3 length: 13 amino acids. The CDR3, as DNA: TGTGCCAGCAGCTTCCCGCGCCCAGATACGCAGTATTTT. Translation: CASSFPRPDTQYF.